This T cell receptor beta chain is from a study of CD8 T cells in Susac syndrome. Random hexamers primed reverse transcription of roughly 0.5 to 1 ug RNA. TCRdb reanalysed the immunoSEQ multiplex PCR reads using MiXCR and keeps one entry per CDR3 protein. This sample has some 220,000 distinct CDR3 sequences, with around 95% found just once. The origin of this receptor is a human donor with multiple sclerosis. Sequenced: CD4+ T cells from PBMCs.

This CDR3 is CASSFGTGGNSYEQYF. In DNA form, the CDR3 reads TGTGCCAGCAGCTTCGGAACGGGGGGAAACTCCTACGAGCAGTACTTC. The chain carries TRBV5-6 and TRBJ2-7, with 7 nucleotides matching TRBD2. The V and J ends lost 2 bases and 0 bases, in that order; junction bases with no gene match: 8. Germline CDR1 and CDR2: SGHDT and YYEEEE. This CDR3 region has 16 residues.